The rows below give T cell receptor beta chains drawn from one sample of a study of T cells in Graves' hyperthyroidism and ophthalmopathy. TCRdb processed the multiplex PCR reads anew with MiXCR; each CDR3 protein has one entry. Of roughly 580,000 distinct CDR3 sequences detected, around 45% appear once; the ten largest clones hold just over 8%. The sample taken for sequencing was peripheral blood or thyroid tissue (not recorded which). The receptors stem from a woman between 18 and 29 years old with Graves' hyperthyroidism. The CDR3 runs from the conserved cysteine through the conserved F or W. Each record gives: V gene, J gene, CDR3 length, CDR3 protein.

V: TRBV7-8
J: TRBJ1-1
length: 15
CDR3: CASSEDGDGNTEAFF

V: TRBV24-1
J: TRBJ1-2
length: 15
CDR3: CATSASGGAVYGYTF

V: TRBV7-2
J: TRBJ1-1
length: 14
CDR3: CATRIGARGTEAFF

V: TRBV7-9
J: TRBJ2-2
length: 14
CDR3: CASSLTGPTGELFF

V: TRBV7-3
J: TRBJ2-5
length: 15
CDR3: CASSLGRQQQETQYF

V: TRBV29-1
J: TRBJ1-2
length: 14
CDR3: CSVERRGLDYGYTF

V: TRBV20-1
J: TRBJ1-1
length: 14
CDR3: CSAPTGATNTEAFF

V: TRBV15
J: TRBJ1-1
length: 17
CDR3: CATSRDQGRVGNTEAFF

V: TRBV5-1
J: TRBJ1-1
length: 13
CDR3: CASRRELHTEAFF

V: TRBV6-1
J: TRBJ1-1
length: 14
CDR3: CASNPISVNTEAFF

V: TRBV24-1
J: TRBJ2-5
length: 15
CDR3: CATSDRTGVEETQYF

V: TRBV7-6
J: TRBJ2-5
length: 14
CDR3: CASRDGTNQETQYF

V: TRBV29-1
J: TRBJ1-1
length: 15
CDR3: CSVDGRDRGLSEAFF

V: TRBV9
J: TRBJ1-2
length: 16
CDR3: CASSVGGAPLNYGYTF

V: TRBV4-1
J: TRBJ2-7
length: 14
CDR3: CASSSSGRVREQYF

V: TRBV7-8
J: TRBJ2-7
length: 14
CDR3: CASSLRDRSYEQYF

V: TRBV25-1
J: TRBJ2-5
length: 14
CDR3: CASRLDRSQGTQYF

V: TRBV11-2
J: TRBJ2-2
length: 15
CDR3: CASSPGERWTGELFF

V: TRBV9
J: TRBJ1-2
length: 14
CDR3: CASSVRSNTYGYTF

V: TRBV25-1
J: TRBJ2-7
length: 14
CDR3: CASSDGGQDYEQYF

V: TRBV15
J: TRBJ2-7
length: 15
CDR3: CATSRDRGAGNEQYF

V: TRBV20-1
J: TRBJ1-2
length: 12
CDR3: CSALGQNYGYAF

V: TRBV2
J: TRBJ1-5
length: 15
CDR3: CASLGVQGRNQPQHF

V: TRBV7-2
J: TRBJ1-5
length: 17
CDR3: CASSLDAPGYSNQPQHF

V: TRBV7-2
J: TRBJ1-1
length: 14
CDR3: CASSKTVMNTEAFF

V: TRBV10-1
J: TRBJ1-2
length: 16
CDR3: CASSEKEGSATNDYTF

V: TRBV5-8
J: TRBJ1-4
length: 14
CDR3: CASSWDREDEKLFF

V: TRBV7-9
J: TRBJ1-1
length: 15
CDR3: CAIDVIWRRETEAFF

V: TRBV20-1
J: TRBJ1-1
length: 11
CDR3: CSARLRGPAFF

V: TRBV24-1
J: TRBJ1-2
length: 12
CDR3: CATSVAGYGYTF

V: TRBV7-8
J: TRBJ2-5
length: 16
CDR3: CASSGTVTGGGETQYF

V: TRBV2
J: TRBJ1-3
length: 15
CDR3: CASSERWQAENTIYF

V: TRBV5-1
J: TRBJ1-2
length: 14
CDR3: CASSLRGQEDGYTF

V: TRBV2
J: TRBJ1-4
length: 14
CDR3: CATSHDRELIKLFF

V: TRBV29-1
J: TRBJ1-2
length: 13
CDR3: CSVRDNINYGYTF

V: TRBV6-1
J: TRBJ1-4
length: 13
CDR3: CASSDPGVEKLFF

V: TRBV5-1
J: TRBJ2-7
length: 17
CDR3: CASSLYNQPKRTYEQYF